This TCR beta chain was captured in a study of regulatory T cells in long-lasting Graves disease. Notes on this clonotype: Its antigen is not identified.

V dropped 6 bases and J dropped 4 bases, with 9 bases sitting between them. The CDR3 runs 12 residues. Specified time point: newly diagnosed GD, antithyroid drugs for less than 3 months. PBMC RNA served as the TCR library source. Findings and caveats of the study: TRBV28, TRBJ1-2 and TRBJ2-5 emerged as the favored segments in persistent disease. Persistent Graves' patients showed less TCR diversity than newly diagnosed ones.

Relying on iRepertoire HTBI primers and Arm-PCR of CDR3 regions, the team built TCR beta libraries. Using its own MiXCR run on the multiplex PCR reads, TCRdb lists one record per CDR3 protein. The sample lists approximately 540,000 distinct CDR3 sequences; 12% were seen once. These data also formed part of another study, on T cells in Graves' hyperthyroidism and ophthalmopathy. From that paper: Clinicians diagnosed patients from clinical symptoms, serum thyroxine and TRAb, thyroid ultrasound and orbital computed tomography.

This sample comprised peripheral blood mononuclear cells (PBMCs), obtained at new diagnosis, from a patient treated with antithyroid drugs. The TCR comes from a woman in her thirties with Graves disease. The genes are TRBV12-3 or TRBV12-4 and TRBJ1-2, with no clear D. CDR3 nucleotide sequence: TGTGCCAGCAGCCGGGCCTCCTATGGCTACACCTTC. Its protein product is CASSRASYGYTF.